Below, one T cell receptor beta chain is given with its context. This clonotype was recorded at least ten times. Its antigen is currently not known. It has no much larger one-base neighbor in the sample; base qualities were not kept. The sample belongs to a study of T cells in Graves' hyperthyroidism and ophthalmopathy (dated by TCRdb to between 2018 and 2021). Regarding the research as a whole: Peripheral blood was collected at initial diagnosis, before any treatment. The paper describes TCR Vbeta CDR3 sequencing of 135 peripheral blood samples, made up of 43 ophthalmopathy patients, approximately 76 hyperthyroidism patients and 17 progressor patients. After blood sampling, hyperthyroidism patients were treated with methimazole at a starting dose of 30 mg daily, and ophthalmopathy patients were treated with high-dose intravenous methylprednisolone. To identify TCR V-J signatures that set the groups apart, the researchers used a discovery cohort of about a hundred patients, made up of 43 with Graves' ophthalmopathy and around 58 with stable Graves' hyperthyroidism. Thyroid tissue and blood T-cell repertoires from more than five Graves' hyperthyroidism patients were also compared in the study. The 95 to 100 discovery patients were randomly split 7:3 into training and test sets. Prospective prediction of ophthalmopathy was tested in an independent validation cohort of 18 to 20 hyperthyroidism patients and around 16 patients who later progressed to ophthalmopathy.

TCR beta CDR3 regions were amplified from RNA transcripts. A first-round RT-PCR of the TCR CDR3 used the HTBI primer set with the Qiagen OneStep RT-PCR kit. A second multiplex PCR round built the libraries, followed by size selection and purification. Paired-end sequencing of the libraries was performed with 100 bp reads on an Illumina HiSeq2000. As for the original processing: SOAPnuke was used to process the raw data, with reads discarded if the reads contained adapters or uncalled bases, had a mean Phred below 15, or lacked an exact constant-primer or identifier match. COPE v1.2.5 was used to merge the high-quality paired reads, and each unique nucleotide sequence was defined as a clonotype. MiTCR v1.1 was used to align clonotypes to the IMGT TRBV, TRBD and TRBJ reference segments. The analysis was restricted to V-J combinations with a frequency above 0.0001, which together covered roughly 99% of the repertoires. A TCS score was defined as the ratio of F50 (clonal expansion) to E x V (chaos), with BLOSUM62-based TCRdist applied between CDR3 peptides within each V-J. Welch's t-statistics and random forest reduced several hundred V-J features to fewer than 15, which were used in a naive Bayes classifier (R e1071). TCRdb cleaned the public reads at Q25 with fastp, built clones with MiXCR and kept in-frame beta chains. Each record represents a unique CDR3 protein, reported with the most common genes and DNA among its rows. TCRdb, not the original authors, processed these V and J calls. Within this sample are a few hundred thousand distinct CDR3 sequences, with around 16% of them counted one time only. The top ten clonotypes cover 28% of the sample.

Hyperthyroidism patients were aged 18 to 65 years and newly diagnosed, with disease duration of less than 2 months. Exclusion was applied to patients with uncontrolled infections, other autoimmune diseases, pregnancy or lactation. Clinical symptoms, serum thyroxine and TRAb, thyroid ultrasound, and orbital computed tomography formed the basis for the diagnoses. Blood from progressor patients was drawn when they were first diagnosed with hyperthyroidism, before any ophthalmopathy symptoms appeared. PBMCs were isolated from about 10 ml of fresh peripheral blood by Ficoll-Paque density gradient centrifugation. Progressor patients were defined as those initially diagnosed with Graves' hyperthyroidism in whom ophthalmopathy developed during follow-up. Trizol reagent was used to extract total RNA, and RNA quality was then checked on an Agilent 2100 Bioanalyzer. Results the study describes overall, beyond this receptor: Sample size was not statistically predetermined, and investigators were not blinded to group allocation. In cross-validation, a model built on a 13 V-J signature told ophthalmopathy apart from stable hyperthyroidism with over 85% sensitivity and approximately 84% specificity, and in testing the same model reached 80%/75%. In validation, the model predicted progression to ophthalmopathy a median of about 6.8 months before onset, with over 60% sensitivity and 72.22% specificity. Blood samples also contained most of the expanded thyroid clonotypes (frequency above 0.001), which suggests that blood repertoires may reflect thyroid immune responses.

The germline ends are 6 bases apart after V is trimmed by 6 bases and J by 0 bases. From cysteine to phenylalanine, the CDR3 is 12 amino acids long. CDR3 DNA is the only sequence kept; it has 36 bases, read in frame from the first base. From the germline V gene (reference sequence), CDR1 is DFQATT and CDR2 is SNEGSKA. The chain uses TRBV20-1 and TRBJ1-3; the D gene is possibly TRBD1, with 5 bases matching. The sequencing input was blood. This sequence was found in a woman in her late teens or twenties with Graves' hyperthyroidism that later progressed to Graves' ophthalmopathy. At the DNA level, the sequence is TGCAGTGCCGACAGCTCTGGAAACACCATATATTTT. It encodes CSADSSGNTIYF.